The TCR beta chain described here comes from a study of T cells after posttransplantation cyclophosphamide. This related bone marrow graft donor gave peripheral blood on the day of marrow donation. Study conclusions and caveats: Later blood repertoires were often dominated by clones from the donor CD8+ memory compartment. TRB clonality was highly associated with recipient CMV seropositivity and reactivation. TRB overlap between skin or GI tissue T cells and blood was limited.

Germline V gene lookup returns CDR1 SGHDT and CDR2 YYEEEE. Between the trimmed V and J ends, which lost 4 bases and 8 bases, there was a span of 15 bases. The CDR3 totals 14 residues. Libraries were prepared by immunoSEQ multiplex PCR; TCRdb keeps only in-frame clonotypes and omits some of them. Recorded here are about 12,000 clones, with no singletons, and the ten leading clones hold less than 7.5%. This clone was found many times. Its specificity is unknown. The chain couples TRBV5-6 to TRBJ1-4, with D possibly being TRBD1 (6 bases). Sample: PBMCs. The source is a woman aged 40 to 55 in good health, CMV-negative, and a related stem cell transplant donor. The CDR3: CASSAGARREKLFF. The CDR3 nucleotides are TGTGCCAGCAGCGCAGGGGCGCGTAGGGAAAAACTGTTTTTT.